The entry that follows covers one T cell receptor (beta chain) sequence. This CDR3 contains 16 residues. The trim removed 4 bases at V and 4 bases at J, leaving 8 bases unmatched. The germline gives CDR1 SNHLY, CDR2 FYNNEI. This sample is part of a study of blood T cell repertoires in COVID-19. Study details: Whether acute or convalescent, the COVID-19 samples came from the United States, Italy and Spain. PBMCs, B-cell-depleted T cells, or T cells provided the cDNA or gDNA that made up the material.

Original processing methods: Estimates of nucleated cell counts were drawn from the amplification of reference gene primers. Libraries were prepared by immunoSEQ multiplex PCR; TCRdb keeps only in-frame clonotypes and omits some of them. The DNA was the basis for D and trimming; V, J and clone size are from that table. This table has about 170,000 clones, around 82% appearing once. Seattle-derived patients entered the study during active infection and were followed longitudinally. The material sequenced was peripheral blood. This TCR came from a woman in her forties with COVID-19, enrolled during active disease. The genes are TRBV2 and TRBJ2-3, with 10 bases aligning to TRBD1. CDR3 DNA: TGTGCCAGCAGTGGGGACAGGGGATTTGGGGCAGATACGCAGTATTTT. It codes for CASSGDRGFGADTQYF. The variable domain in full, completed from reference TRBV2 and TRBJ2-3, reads EPEVTQTPSHQVTQMGQEVILRCVPISNHLYFYWYRQILGQKVEFLVSFYNNEISEKSEIFDDQFSVERPDGSNFTLKIRSTKLEDSAMYFCASSGDRGFGADTQYFGPGTRLTVL.